The rows below give T cell receptor beta chains drawn from one sample of a study of CD8 T cells in ankylosing spondylitis. MiXCR, applied by TCRdb to the 5' RACE reads, yields one record per CDR3 protein. The table shows about 400,000 distinct CDR3 sequences, with about a fifth occurring only once. The sample was blood, either unsorted or a sorted T cell fraction (not recorded which). The receptor set was obtained from a male donor with ankylosing spondylitis. Both conserved end residues are part of each CDR3. The D gene is left open where the match is weak. Only part of the rows carry a size: once, few, many, or a class if the clone is expanded.

CDR3aa: CASSLSAGEQETQYF
CDR3nt: TGTGCCAGCAGTTTATCGGCAGGAGAGCAAGAGACCCAGTACTTC
abundance: once
j_gene: TRBJ2-5
v_gene: TRBV27
d_gene: NA

CDR3aa: CAWTPKPNQPQHF
CDR3nt: TGTGCCTGGACCCCCAAACCTAATCAGCCCCAGCATTTT
abundance: NA
j_gene: TRBJ1-5
v_gene: TRBV30
d_gene: NA

CDR3aa: CSASTGRGEKLFF
CDR3nt: TGCAGTGCTAGTACGGGGAGGGGTGAAAAACTGTTTTTT
abundance: NA
j_gene: TRBJ1-4
v_gene: TRBV20-1
d_gene: NA

CDR3aa: CATSRDASSGNTIYF
CDR3nt: TGTGCCACCAGCAGAGATGCAAGCTCTGGAAACACCATATATTTT
abundance: NA
j_gene: TRBJ1-3
v_gene: TRBV15
d_gene: NA

CDR3aa: CAISEGDSPYF
CDR3nt: TGTGCCATCAGTGAAGGGGATTCCCCGTACTTC
abundance: NA
j_gene: TRBJ2-7
v_gene: TRBV10-3
d_gene: NA

CDR3aa: CASSLDPSFYNEQFF
CDR3nt: TGTGCCAGCAGCTTAGATCCCTCGTTTTACAATGAGCAGTTCTTC
abundance: NA
j_gene: TRBJ2-1
v_gene: TRBV11-2
d_gene: NA

CDR3aa: CASSLFGGNTGELFF
CDR3nt: TGTGCCAGCAGCCTTTTCGGGGGGAACACCGGGGAGCTGTTTTTT
abundance: NA
j_gene: TRBJ2-2
v_gene: TRBV11-2
d_gene: NA

CDR3aa: CASSLDSGTAGTREYF
CDR3nt: TGTGCCAGCAGCCTCGATTCCGGGACAGCAGGGACTAGGGAGTACTTC
abundance: NA
j_gene: TRBJ2-5
v_gene: TRBV11-2
d_gene: NA

CDR3aa: CAASSRVYGYTF
CDR3nt: TGTGCCGCCAGTAGCCGGGTCTATGGCTACACCTTC
abundance: NA
j_gene: TRBJ1-2
v_gene: TRBV19
d_gene: NA

CDR3aa: CASSLRTANTEAFF
CDR3nt: TGCGCCAGCAGCTTGCGGACGGCGAACACTGAAGCTTTCTTT
abundance: NA
j_gene: TRBJ1-1
v_gene: TRBV5-1
d_gene: NA

CDR3aa: CASSQDLVTYEQYF
CDR3nt: TGTGCCAGCAGCCAAGACCTTGTTACCTACGAGCAGTACTTC
abundance: NA
j_gene: TRBJ2-7
v_gene: TRBV3-1
d_gene: NA

CDR3aa: CASSRGLDETQYF
CDR3nt: TGTGCCAGCAGTCGGGGACTCGACGAGACCCAGTACTTC
abundance: NA
j_gene: TRBJ2-5
v_gene: TRBV7-2
d_gene: NA

CDR3aa: CASSLDSIVQETQYF
CDR3nt: TGTGCCAGCAGCTTAGACAGCATAGTTCAAGAGACCCAGTACTTC
abundance: few
j_gene: TRBJ2-5
v_gene: TRBV7-9
d_gene: NA

CDR3aa: CASSLTGLAGGMDVLTF
CDR3nt: TGTGCCAGCAGCTTAACGGGACTAGCGGGAGGAATGGACGTCCTGACTTTC
abundance: NA
j_gene: TRBJ2-6
v_gene: TRBV7-3
d_gene: TRBD2

CDR3aa: CASSYSMRGENTGELFF
CDR3nt: TGTGCCAGCAGTTACTCGATGAGGGGGGAGAACACCGGGGAGCTGTTTTTT
abundance: NA
j_gene: TRBJ2-2
v_gene: TRBV6-5
d_gene: NA

CDR3aa: CASSTQYF
CDR3nt: TGTGCCAGCAGCACGCAGTACTTC
abundance: few
j_gene: TRBJ2-7
v_gene: TRBV21-1
d_gene: NA

CDR3aa: CAISGGQGDGYTF
CDR3nt: TGTGCCATCAGTGGTGGTCAGGGTGATGGCTACACCTTC
abundance: few
j_gene: TRBJ1-2
v_gene: TRBV10-3
d_gene: NA

CDR3aa: CASSAKGLAGTWEQFF
CDR3nt: TGTGCCAGCAGTGCCAAGGGACTAGCGGGAACGTGGGAGCAGTTCTTC
abundance: NA
j_gene: TRBJ2-1
v_gene: TRBV25-1
d_gene: TRBD2

CDR3aa: CASSPGLAGLQETQYF
CDR3nt: TGTGCCAGCAGCCCGGGGCTAGCGGGCCTCCAAGAGACCCAGTACTTC
abundance: few
j_gene: TRBJ2-5
v_gene: TRBV5-5
d_gene: TRBD2

CDR3aa: CASSQEGRRFRELFF
CDR3nt: TGTGCCAGCAGCCAAGAAGGGCGTAGGTTCCGGGAGCTGTTTTTT
abundance: NA
j_gene: TRBJ2-2
v_gene: TRBV4-2
d_gene: NA

CDR3aa: CASSRAQGNYNEQFF
CDR3nt: TGTGCCAGCAGTCGCGCCCAGGGTAACTACAATGAGCAGTTCTTC
abundance: NA
j_gene: TRBJ2-1
v_gene: TRBV6-1
d_gene: NA

CDR3aa: CASSQVRSDNEQFF
CDR3nt: TGTGCCAGCAGCCAAGTTCGGAGCGACAATGAGCAGTTCTTC
abundance: NA
j_gene: TRBJ2-1
v_gene: TRBV3-1
d_gene: NA

CDR3aa: CASTPRKGETQYF
CDR3nt: TGCGCCAGCACCCCGCGTAAGGGGGAGACCCAGTACTTC
abundance: NA
j_gene: TRBJ2-5
v_gene: TRBV5-1
d_gene: NA

CDR3aa: CASSYSVPGAQYF
CDR3nt: TGTGCCAGCAGTTACTCGGTCCCCGGGGCCCAGTACTTC
abundance: few
j_gene: TRBJ2-5
v_gene: TRBV6-6
d_gene: NA

CDR3aa: CASSLYRIQETQYF
CDR3nt: TGTGCCAGCAGCCTATACAGGATCCAAGAGACCCAGTACTTC
abundance: few
j_gene: TRBJ2-5
v_gene: TRBV7-6
d_gene: NA

CDR3aa: CASSLTWTHSYNEQFF
CDR3nt: TGCGCCAGCAGCCTGACTTGGACACACTCCTACAATGAGCAGTTCTTC
abundance: NA
j_gene: TRBJ2-1
v_gene: TRBV5-1
d_gene: NA

CDR3aa: CASSSRDRVPTDTQYF
CDR3nt: TGTGCCAGCAGCTCCCGGGACAGGGTGCCCACAGATACGCAGTATTTT
abundance: once
j_gene: TRBJ2-3
v_gene: TRBV14
d_gene: TRBD1

CDR3aa: CASSKLAGVPDTQYF
CDR3nt: TGTGCCAGCAGCAAACTAGCGGGAGTTCCAGATACGCAGTATTTT
abundance: once
j_gene: TRBJ2-3
v_gene: TRBV7-2
d_gene: TRBD2

CDR3aa: CASSLPGLAGGHEQFF
CDR3nt: TGTGCCAGCAGCTTACCGGGACTAGCGGGAGGCCATGAGCAGTTCTTC
abundance: NA
j_gene: TRBJ2-1
v_gene: TRBV7-3
d_gene: TRBD2

CDR3aa: CATSRDPGTSRPQHF
CDR3nt: TGTGCCACCAGCAGAGATCCCGGGACATCGAGGCCCCAGCATTTT
abundance: NA
j_gene: TRBJ1-5
v_gene: TRBV15
d_gene: NA

CDR3aa: CASSQPGLRTDTQYF
CDR3nt: TGTGCCAGCAGCCAACCGGGACTACGCACAGATACGCAGTATTTT
abundance: NA
j_gene: TRBJ2-3
v_gene: TRBV4-2
d_gene: TRBD2

CDR3aa: CASSLFSDSPMGYTF
CDR3nt: TGTGCCAGCAGTTTGTTTTCCGACAGTCCTATGGGCTACACCTTC
abundance: few
j_gene: TRBJ1-2
v_gene: TRBV12-3/TRBV12-4
d_gene: NA

CDR3aa: CASSPPQRQGRYTF
CDR3nt: TGTGCCAGCAGCCCCCCTCAAAGACAGGGGCGATACACCTTC
abundance: NA
j_gene: TRBJ1-2
v_gene: TRBV28
d_gene: TRBD1

CDR3aa: CSASALSGSHEQYF
CDR3nt: TGCAGTGCTAGCGCCCTTAGCGGGAGTCACGAGCAGTACTTC
abundance: few
j_gene: TRBJ2-7
v_gene: TRBV20-1
d_gene: TRBD2

CDR3aa: CASSLFGRNNSPLHF
CDR3nt: TGTGCCAGCAGTTTGTTCGGGCGGAATAATTCACCCCTCCACTTT
abundance: NA
j_gene: TRBJ1-6
v_gene: TRBV27
d_gene: NA

CDR3aa: CSARTGTGTDTQYF
CDR3nt: TGCAGTGCTAGAACCGGGACAGGCACAGATACGCAGTATTTT
abundance: NA
j_gene: TRBJ2-3
v_gene: TRBV20-1
d_gene: TRBD1

CDR3aa: CAISESFRSTEAFF
CDR3nt: TGTGCCATCAGTGAGTCCTTCCGTAGCACTGAAGCTTTCTTT
abundance: NA
j_gene: TRBJ1-1
v_gene: TRBV10-3
d_gene: NA

CDR3aa: CATSDPSGAKNIQYF
CDR3nt: TGTGCCACCAGTGATCCGTCGGGGGCCAAAAACATTCAGTACTTC
abundance: few
j_gene: TRBJ2-4
v_gene: TRBV24-1
d_gene: NA

CDR3aa: CASSLASGQGSAETQYF
CDR3nt: TGCGCCAGCAGCTTAGCGTCAGGCCAGGGCTCGGCAGAGACCCAGTACTTC
abundance: few
j_gene: TRBJ2-5
v_gene: TRBV5-1
d_gene: NA

CDR3aa: CASMVAVTDTQYF
CDR3nt: TGTGCCAGCATGGTGGCAGTCACAGATACGCAGTATTTT
abundance: few
j_gene: TRBJ2-3
v_gene: TRBV28
d_gene: NA

CDR3aa: CASSRNALAGSHNEQFF
CDR3nt: TGTGCCAGCAGCAGAAATGCATTAGCGGGTTCCCACAATGAGCAGTTCTTC
abundance: NA
j_gene: TRBJ2-1
v_gene: TRBV21-1
d_gene: NA

CDR3aa: CASSPEGQGNTGELFF
CDR3nt: TGCGCCAGCAGCCCGGAGGGACAGGGTAACACCGGGGAGCTGTTTTTT
abundance: once
j_gene: TRBJ2-2
v_gene: TRBV5-1
d_gene: TRBD1

CDR3aa: CASSARPGDNYGYTF
CDR3nt: TGTGCCAGCAGTGCTCGTCCGGGCGATAACTATGGCTACACCTTC
abundance: few
j_gene: TRBJ1-2
v_gene: TRBV6-1
d_gene: NA

CDR3aa: CASSQPTYNEKLFF
CDR3nt: TGTGCCAGCAGTCAACCAACATATAATGAAAAACTGTTTTTT
abundance: few
j_gene: TRBJ1-4
v_gene: TRBV28
d_gene: NA

CDR3aa: CSARNWQGQSGNTIYF
CDR3nt: TGCAGTGCTAGAAATTGGCAGGGCCAATCTGGAAACACCATATATTTT
abundance: NA
j_gene: TRBJ1-3
v_gene: TRBV20-1
d_gene: NA

CDR3aa: CASSLWDRGVGSKNIQYF
CDR3nt: TGTGCCAGCAGCTTATGGGACAGGGGGGTTGGTTCCAAAAACATTCAGTACTTC
abundance: once
j_gene: TRBJ2-4
v_gene: TRBV7-8
d_gene: TRBD1

CDR3aa: CASRRSTYEQYF
CDR3nt: TGTGCCAGCCGACGGTCGACCTACGAGCAGTACTTC
abundance: few
j_gene: TRBJ2-7
v_gene: TRBV28
d_gene: NA

CDR3aa: CASSSYGGQGGNEQFF
CDR3nt: TGTGCCAGCAGCTCCTACGGTGGTCAGGGGGGTAATGAGCAGTTCTTC
abundance: once
j_gene: TRBJ2-1
v_gene: TRBV11-3
d_gene: NA

CDR3aa: CASSPPRRVNEQFF
CDR3nt: TGTGCCAGCTCACCACCTCGAAGGGTAAATGAGCAGTTCTTC
abundance: few
j_gene: TRBJ2-1
v_gene: TRBV18
d_gene: NA

CDR3aa: CASSEGTGVLETQYF
CDR3nt: TGTGCCAGCAGTGAGGGGACAGGGGTACTGGAGACCCAGTACTTC
abundance: NA
j_gene: TRBJ2-5
v_gene: TRBV12-3/TRBV12-4
d_gene: TRBD1

CDR3aa: CATSRDTGHQETQYF
CDR3nt: TGTGCCACCAGCAGAGATACGGGACACCAAGAGACCCAGTACTTC
abundance: few
j_gene: TRBJ2-5
v_gene: TRBV15
d_gene: NA